This TCR beta chain is drawn from a study of low-dose radiotherapy and immunotherapy resistance in tumors. Study-level background: Patients took aspirin (300 mg orally, daily) for four cycles beginning at cycle 1 day 1.

Documented time point: before trial treatment. Qualifying patients carried advanced solid tumors devoid of tumor-infiltrating lymphocytes. cDNA synthesis used a TRAV/TRBV-specific primer set for both chains. TCR amplification ran roughly 20 PCR cycles using constant-region and V-primer adapter primers. TCRdb used MiXCR to reprocess the reads, holding one entry per CDR3 protein. This table holds tens of thousands of distinct CDR3 sequences, 26% found once. This clonotype was picked up many times. The TCR comes from a male donor with rectosigmoid adenocarcinoma. This sample comprised PBMCs, obtained before treatment.

Here the CDR3 reads CASSPQGAGAKETQYF. CDR3 nucleotides: TGTGCCAGCAGCCCACAGGGGGCAGGGGCGAAGGAGACCCAGTACTTC. The chain combines TRBV9 with TRBJ2-5, with TRBD1 identical over 9 bases. In germline, CDR1 is SGDLS, CDR2 YYNGEE. The CDR3 contains 16 residues. With 4 bases clipped from V and 5 bases from J, the junction kept 12 bases outside the gene matches.